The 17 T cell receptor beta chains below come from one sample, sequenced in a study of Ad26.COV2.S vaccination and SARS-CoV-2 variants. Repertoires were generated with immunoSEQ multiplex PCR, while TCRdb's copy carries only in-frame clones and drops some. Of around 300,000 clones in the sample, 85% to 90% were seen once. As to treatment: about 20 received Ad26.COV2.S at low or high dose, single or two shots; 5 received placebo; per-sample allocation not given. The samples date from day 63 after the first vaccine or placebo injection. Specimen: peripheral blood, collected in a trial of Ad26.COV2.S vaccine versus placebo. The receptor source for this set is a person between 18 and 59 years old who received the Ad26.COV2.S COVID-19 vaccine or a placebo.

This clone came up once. The CDR3 loop reads CASSFLADTQYF. The CDR3 coding sequence is TGTGCCAGCAGTTTTTTAGCCGATACGCAGTATTTT. The chain couples TRBV27 to TRBJ2-3; D is unresolved. Trimming removed 3 bases from V and 6 bases from J, with 7 bases in between. Germline values: CDR1 MNHEY, CDR2 SMNVEV (reference sequence). The CDR3 consists of 12 residues.

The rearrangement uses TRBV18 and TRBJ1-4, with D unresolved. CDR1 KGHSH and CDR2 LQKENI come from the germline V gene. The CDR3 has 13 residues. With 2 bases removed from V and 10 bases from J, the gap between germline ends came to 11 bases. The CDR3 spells CASSPNGEGKLFF. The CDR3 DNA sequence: TGTGCCAGCTCACCAAACGGGGAAGGAAAACTGTTTTTT.

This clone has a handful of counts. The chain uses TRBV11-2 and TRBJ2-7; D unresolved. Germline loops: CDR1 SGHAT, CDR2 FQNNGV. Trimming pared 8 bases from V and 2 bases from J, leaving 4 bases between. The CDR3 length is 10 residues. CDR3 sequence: CASGTYEQYF. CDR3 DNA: TGTGCCAGCGGGACCTACGAGCAGTACTTC.

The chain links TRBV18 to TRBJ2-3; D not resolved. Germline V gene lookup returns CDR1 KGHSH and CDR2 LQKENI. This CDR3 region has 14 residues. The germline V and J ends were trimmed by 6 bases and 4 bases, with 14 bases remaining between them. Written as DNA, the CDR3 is TGTGCCAGCTCTCGTCAGAAGCTCGCAGATACGCAGTATTTT. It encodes CASSRQKLADTQYF.

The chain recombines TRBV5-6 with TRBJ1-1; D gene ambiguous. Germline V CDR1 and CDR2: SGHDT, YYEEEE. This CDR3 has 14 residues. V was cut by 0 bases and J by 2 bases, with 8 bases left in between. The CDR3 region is CASSLAPANTEAFF. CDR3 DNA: TGTGCCAGCAGCTTGGCTCCAGCTAACACTGAAGCTTTCTTT.

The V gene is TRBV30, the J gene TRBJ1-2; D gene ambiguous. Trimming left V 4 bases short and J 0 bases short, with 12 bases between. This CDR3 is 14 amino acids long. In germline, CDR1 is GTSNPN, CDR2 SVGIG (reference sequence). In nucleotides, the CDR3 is TGTGCCTGGATCCCAGGTGAAGCTAACTATGGCTACACCTTC. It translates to CAWIPGEANYGYTF.

The CDR3 is CASSYLGDEQFF. In DNA form, the CDR3 reads TGTGCCAGCAGTTACCTCGGGGATGAGCAGTTCTTC. The gene calls are TRBV6-6 and TRBJ2-1; perhaps TRBD2 as D (5 bases). The CDR3 extends over 12 amino acids. V gave up 2 bases and J gave up 8 bases, with 7 bases separating them. Germline values: CDR1 MNHNY, CDR2 SVGAGI (reference sequence).

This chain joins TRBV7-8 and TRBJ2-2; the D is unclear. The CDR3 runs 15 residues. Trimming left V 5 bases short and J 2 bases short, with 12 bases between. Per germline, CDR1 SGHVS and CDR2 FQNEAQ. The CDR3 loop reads CASSLQTLNTGELFF. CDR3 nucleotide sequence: TGTGCCAGCAGCCTACAAACACTCAACACCGGGGAGCTGTTTTTT.

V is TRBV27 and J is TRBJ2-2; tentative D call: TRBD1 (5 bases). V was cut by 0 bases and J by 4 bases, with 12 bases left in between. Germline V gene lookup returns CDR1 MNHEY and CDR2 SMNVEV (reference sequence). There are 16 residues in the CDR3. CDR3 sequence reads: CASSLSIRRGTGELFF. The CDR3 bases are TGTGCCAGCAGTTTATCGATCCGTAGGGGCACCGGGGAGCTGTTTTTT.

CDR3 DNA sequence: TGTGCCAGCAGCTTATTAAGGCAGGGGGGTATGGATGGCTACACCTTC. Protein: CASSLLRQGGMDGYTF. The chain uses TRBV11-3 and TRBJ1-2; 7 nucleotides agree with TRBD1. The CDR3 is made up of 16 amino acids. Germline V gene data show CDR1 as SGHNT and CDR2 as YENEEA. Trimming at V came to 2 bases and at J to 6 bases, leaving 12 bases not matched to a gene.

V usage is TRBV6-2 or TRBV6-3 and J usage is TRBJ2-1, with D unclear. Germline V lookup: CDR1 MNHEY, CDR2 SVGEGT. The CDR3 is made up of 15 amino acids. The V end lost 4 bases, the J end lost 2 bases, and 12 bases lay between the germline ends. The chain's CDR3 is CASSSIGYPYNEQFF. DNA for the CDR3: TGTGCCAGCAGTTCTATAGGTTACCCCTACAATGAGCAGTTCTTC.

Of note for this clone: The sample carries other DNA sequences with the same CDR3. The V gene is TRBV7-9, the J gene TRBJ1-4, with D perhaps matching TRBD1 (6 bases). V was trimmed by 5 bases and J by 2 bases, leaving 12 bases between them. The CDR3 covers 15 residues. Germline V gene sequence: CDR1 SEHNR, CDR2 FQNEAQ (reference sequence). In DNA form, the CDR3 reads TGTGCCAGCAGCCCAACAGGGTCCACTAATGAAAAACTGTTTTTT. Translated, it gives CASSPTGSTNEKLFF.

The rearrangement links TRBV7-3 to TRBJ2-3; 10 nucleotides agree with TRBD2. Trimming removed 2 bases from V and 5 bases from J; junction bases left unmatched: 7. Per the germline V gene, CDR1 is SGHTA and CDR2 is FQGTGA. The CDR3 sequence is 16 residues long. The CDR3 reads CASSLGSLAGVDTQYF. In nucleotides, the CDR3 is TGTGCCAGCAGCTTAGGGTCGCTAGCGGGAGTAGATACGCAGTATTTT.

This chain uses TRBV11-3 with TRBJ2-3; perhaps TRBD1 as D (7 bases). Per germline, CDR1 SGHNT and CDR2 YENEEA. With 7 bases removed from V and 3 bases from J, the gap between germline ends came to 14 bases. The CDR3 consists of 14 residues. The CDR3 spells CASNGQGGTDTQYF. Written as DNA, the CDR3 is TGTGCCAGCAACGGGCAGGGGGGTACAGATACGCAGTATTTT.

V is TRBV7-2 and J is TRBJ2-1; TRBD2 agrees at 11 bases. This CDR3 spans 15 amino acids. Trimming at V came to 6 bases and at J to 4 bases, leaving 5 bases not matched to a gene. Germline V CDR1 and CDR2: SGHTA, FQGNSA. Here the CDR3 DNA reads TGTGCCAGCAGAAGACTAGCGGGATCATACAATGAGCAGTTCTTC. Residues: CASRRLAGSYNEQFF.

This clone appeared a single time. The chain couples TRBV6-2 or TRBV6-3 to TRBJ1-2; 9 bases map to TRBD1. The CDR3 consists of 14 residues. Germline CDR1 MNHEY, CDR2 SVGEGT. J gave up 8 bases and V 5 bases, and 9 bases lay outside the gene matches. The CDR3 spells CASSQTGGDGGYTF. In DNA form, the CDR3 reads TGTGCCAGCAGTCAAACAGGGGGCGACGGCGGCTACACCTTC.

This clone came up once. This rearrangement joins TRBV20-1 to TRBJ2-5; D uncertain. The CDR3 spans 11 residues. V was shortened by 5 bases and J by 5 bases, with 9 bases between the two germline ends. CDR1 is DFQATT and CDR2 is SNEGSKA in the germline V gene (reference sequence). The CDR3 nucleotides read TGCAGTGCTGTGTGGCGGGAGACCCAGTACTTC. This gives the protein CSAVWRETQYF.